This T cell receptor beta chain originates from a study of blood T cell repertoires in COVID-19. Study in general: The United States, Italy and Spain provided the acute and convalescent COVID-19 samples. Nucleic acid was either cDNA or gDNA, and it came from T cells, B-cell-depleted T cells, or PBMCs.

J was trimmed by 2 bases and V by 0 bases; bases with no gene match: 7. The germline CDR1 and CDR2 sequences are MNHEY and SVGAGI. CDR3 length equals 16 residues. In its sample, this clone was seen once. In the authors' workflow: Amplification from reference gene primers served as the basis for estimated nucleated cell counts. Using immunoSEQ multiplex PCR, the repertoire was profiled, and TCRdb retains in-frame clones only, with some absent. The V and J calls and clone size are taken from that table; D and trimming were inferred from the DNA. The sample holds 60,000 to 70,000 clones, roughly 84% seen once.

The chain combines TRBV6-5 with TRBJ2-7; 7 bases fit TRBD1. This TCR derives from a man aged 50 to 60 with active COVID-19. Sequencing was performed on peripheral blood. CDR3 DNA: TGTGCCAGCAGTTACTCGACAGGGCACCAGACCTACGAGCAGTACTTC. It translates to CASSYSTGHQTYEQYF.